The 17 T cell receptor beta chains presented below share a single source sample, sequenced in a study of T and B cells in COVID-19 patients. TRB was amplified from around 230-520 ng of blood genomic DNA. BIOMED2 TRB-A/B primer pools were used in multiplex TRB PCR. TCRdb reanalysed the multiplex PCR reads using MiXCR and keeps one entry per CDR3 protein. In the table there are about 15,000 distinct CDR3 sequences, under 30% of which are singletons. Sequenced sample: blood. The receptor source for this set is a human donor who had recovered from COVID-19.

The V and J genes are TRBV6-2 or TRBV6-3 and TRBJ1-3; D unresolved. Per germline, CDR1 MNHEY and CDR2 SVGEGT. The CDR3 runs to 14 residues. V gave up 5 bases and J gave up 2 bases, with 10 bases separating them. This CDR3 is CASSEQLAGNTIYF. The CDR3 region has the DNA TGTGCCAGCAGTGAACAGTTAGCTGGAAACACCATATATTTT.

This clonotype is medium-sized (0.01 to 0.1%) within its sample. This chain connects TRBV6-1 to TRBJ2-1, with D unclear. V was cut by 0 bases and J by 10 bases, with 7 bases left in between. The CDR3 runs 12 residues. Germline-derived CDR1 and CDR2 are MNHNS and SASEGT. CDR3 nucleotides: TGTGCCAGCAGTGAAGCATTGACGGAGCAGTTCTTC. Translation: CASSEALTEQFF.

The V gene is TRBV6-1, the J gene TRBJ1-1; D is perhaps TRBD1 (5 bases). Germline-derived CDR1 and CDR2 are MNHNS and SASEGT. V shed 5 bases and J shed 2 bases, with 24 bases lying between them. This CDR3 is built from 18 residues. For the CDR3, the DNA is TGTGCCAGCAGTCACCCCCCGGGCAGGGTCGTGGGAAACACTGAAGCTTTCTTT. Translated: CASSHPPGRVVGNTEAFF.

This chain uses TRBV20-1 with TRBJ2-5; D is perhaps TRBD2 (5 bases). This CDR3 comprises 12 residues. Germline V gene lookup returns CDR1 DFQATT and CDR2 SNEGSKA (reference sequence). V gave up 6 bases and J gave up 5 bases, with 13 bases separating them. Here the CDR3 DNA reads TGCAGTGCCACCCCTAGCAGGGAGACCCAGTACTTC. Amino acid sequence: CSATPSRETQYF.

This clonotype is labeled as medium-sized. V usage is TRBV19 and J usage is TRBJ2-7, with 8 bases fitting TRBD1. This CDR3 is built from 15 residues. From germline, CDR1 is LNHDA and CDR2 SQIVND (reference sequence). V was clipped by 5 bases and J by 6 bases; unmatched bases: 12. In DNA, the CDR3 is TGTGCCAGTAGTTTGGGGGACAGGTTCCATACCGAGCAGTACTTC. This encodes CASSLGDRFHTEQYF.

J is TRBJ1-4 and V is TRBV30, with 8 bases lining up with TRBD1. Germline-derived CDR1 and CDR2 are GTSNPN and SVGIG (reference sequence). This CDR3 contains 13 residues. J lost 7 bases, V lost 5 bases, and 6 bases had no gene match. This CDR3 reads CAWGGQGVEKLFF. CDR3 DNA: TGTGCCTGGGGCGGACAGGGCGTTGAAAAACTGTTTTTT.

This clonotype is termed medium-sized. The rearrangement joins TRBV19 to TRBJ2-1, with 10 bases lining up with TRBD2. With 0 bases clipped from V and 5 bases from J, the junction kept 4 bases outside the gene matches. Looked up from germline, CDR1 is LNHDA and CDR2 is SQIVND (reference sequence). CDR3 length: 16 residues. The CDR3 is CASSIESSGRNNEQFF. For the CDR3, the DNA is TGTGCCAGTAGTATAGAGTCTAGCGGGAGAAACAATGAGCAGTTCTTC.

The sample holds a few counts of this clonotype. The chain uses TRBV6-5 and TRBJ1-5; no firm D call. The CDR3 spans 17 residues. CDR1 and CDR2 (germline): MNHEY, SVGAGI. Trimming took off 4 bases at V and 2 bases at J, with 18 bases between the two ends. The CDR3, as DNA: TGTGCCAGCAGTTCCCTCACACGGGCCACAGGCAATCAGCCCCAGCATTTT. Amino acids: CASSSLTRATGNQPQHF.

The chain is built from TRBV27 and TRBJ1-1, with D possibly being TRBD1 (6 bases). Per the germline V gene, CDR1 is MNHEY and CDR2 is SMNVEV (reference sequence). Between the trimmed V and J ends, which lost 7 bases and 1 base, there was a span of 16 bases. The CDR3 totals 15 residues. CDR3 sequence (DNA): TGTGCCAGCACCTCTAATGAGGGGGGGAACACTGAAGCTTTCTTT. It translates to CASTSNEGGNTEAFF.

The table lists this clonotype with a few counts. V and J are TRBV19 and TRBJ1-3, with TRBD1 as a possible D gene (5 bases). CDR1 and CDR2 from the germline V gene are LNHDA and SQIVND (reference sequence). CDR3 size: 14 residues. V dropped 6 bases and J dropped 1 base, with 10 bases sitting between them. The CDR3 reads CASSARGSGNTIYF. CDR3 DNA: TGTGCCAGTAGCGCGAGGGGATCTGGAAACACCATATATTTT.

There are a few counts of this clonotype. The chain uses TRBV27 and TRBJ1-6, with 9 bases fitting TRBD1. Germline assignment: CDR1 MNHEY and CDR2 SMNVEV (reference sequence). This CDR3 spans 14 amino acids. The junction had 11 bases not matched to a gene; V was cut back by 5 bases and J by 15 bases. CDR3 loop: CASSLGQGYPDLHF. CDR3 DNA sequence: TGTGCCAGCAGTCTAGGACAGGGGTACCCTGACCTCCACTTT.

The chain uses TRBV20-1 and TRBJ2-1, with D possibly matching TRBD1 (7 bases). The CDR3 sequence is 17 residues long. CDR1 and CDR2 (germline): DFQATT, SNEGSKA (reference sequence). The V end lost 5 bases, the J end lost 4 bases, and 24 bases lay between the germline ends. CDR3 region: CSALHTAGQLGYNEQFF. CDR3 nucleotide sequence: TGCAGTGCTCTGCATACGGCGGGACAGCTAGGTTACAATGAGCAGTTCTTC.

DNA for the CDR3: TGTGCCAGCAGCTTGGGACAGCGTTACGAGCAGTACTTC. This gives the protein CASSLGQRYEQYF. V and J are TRBV11-3 and TRBJ2-7, with TRBD1 identical over 7 bases. The germline gives CDR1 SGHNT, CDR2 YENEEA. V shed 3 bases, J shed 4 bases, and the junction held 3 bases outside the gene matches. The CDR3 has 13 residues.

This chain connects TRBV5-1 to TRBJ2-1; D remains ambiguous. CDR1 SGHRS and CDR2 YFSETQ come from the germline V gene. Trimming left V 5 bases short and J 0 bases short, with 6 bases between. The length of the CDR3 is 13 residues. As DNA, the CDR3 is TGCGCCAGCAGGAGATACTCCTACAATGAGCAGTTCTTC. Protein: CASRRYSYNEQFF. Full variable domain (missing parts from reference TRBV5-1 and TRBJ2-1): KAGVTQTPRYLIKTRGQQVTLSCSPISGHRSVSWYQQTPGQGLQFLFEYFSETQRNKGNFPGRFSGRQFSNSRSEMNVSTLELGDSALYLCASRRYSYNEQFFGPGTRLTVL.

The chain employs TRBV6-4 and TRBJ1-2; D unresolved. Germline lookup yields CDR1 MRHNA and CDR2 SNTAGT. V gave up 4 bases and J gave up 4 bases, with 10 bases separating them. This CDR3 has 13 amino acids. The CDR3 coding sequence is TGTGCCAGCAGTGTGGAAAGCGGCTATGGCTACACCTTC. It yields the protein CASSVESGYGYTF.

CDR3 amino acids: CASALSGNTIYF. In nucleotides, the CDR3 is TGTGCCAGCGCCCTTTCTGGAAACACCATATATTTT. V is TRBV25-1 and J is TRBJ1-3, with unresolved D. Germline V gene data show CDR1 as MGHDK and CDR2 as SYGVNS. CDR3 length: 12 amino acids. V gave up 8 bases and J gave up 1 base, with 6 bases separating them.

By sample share, this clonotype is medium-sized. The CDR3 nucleotides read TGTGCCAGTAGTTTACGACTAGCCGACATTCAGTACTTC. Translating gives CASSLRLADIQYF. The chain couples TRBV19 to TRBJ2-4; 7 nucleotides agree with TRBD2. This CDR3 comprises 13 residues. Germline V lookup: CDR1 LNHDA, CDR2 SQIVND (reference sequence). V gave up 5 bases and J gave up 8 bases; unmatched junction bases: 6.